The sequence of this T cell receptor beta chain was determined in a study of shared clonotypes between healthy human individuals. Findings and caveats of the study: Only a few donors were included, so the genetic and exposure-history diversity represented was limited.

This clone has just one count. Its antigen remains unknown. Trimming shortened V by 10 bases and J by 6 bases, and 21 bases separated the two germline ends. This CDR3 is 14 amino acids long. Germline V gene lookup returns CDR1 LNHDA and CDR2 SQIVND (reference sequence). This table comes from immunoSEQ multiplex PCR, and its TCRdb copy is limited to in-frame clones, with some not included. The table has 2.3 million or so clones, just over 90% seen once. This chain uses TRBV19 with TRBJ1-1; the D gene is possibly TRBD1 (5 bases). The sample taken for sequencing was naive CD4+ T cells from PBMCs. Indicated subset: CD45RA+ positively selected. The receptor was isolated from a man younger than 35 in good health. Some clones in this sample may be carry-over from other donors' samples. CDR3 DNA sequence: TGTGCCACCACCCTGCCAGGCCGAGGGGCTGAAGCTTTCTTT. Translation gives CATTLPGRGAEAFF.